The following is a TCR beta chain sequence with its context. These data belong to a study of blood T cell repertoires in COVID-19. Turning to the study itself: Whether acute or convalescent, the COVID-19 samples came from the United States, Italy and Spain. Sources were T cells, B-cell-depleted T cells, or PBMCs; the material itself was cDNA or gDNA.

Per the original methods: By means of reference gene primer amplification, nucleated cell counts were estimated. Sequencing was performed with immunoSEQ multiplex PCR; in TCRdb, only in-frame clones are kept and a portion is missing. The DNA gave D and trimming, while V, J and clone size come from that table. In the table there are over 200,000 clones, 80% to 90% of which are singletons. Sequenced input: peripheral blood. The source of this sequence is a woman in her 50s with acute or convalescent COVID-19.

CDR3 region: CAWRDPSGFQETQYF. CDR3 nucleotides: TGTGCCTGGAGGGACCCTAGCGGATTCCAAGAGACCCAGTACTTC. The chain links TRBV30 to TRBJ2-5; 7 bases match TRBD2. In germline, CDR1 is GTSNPN, CDR2 SVGIG (reference sequence). The CDR3 loop spans 15 amino acids. Trimming at V came to 3 bases and at J to 1 base, leaving 8 bases not matched to a gene.